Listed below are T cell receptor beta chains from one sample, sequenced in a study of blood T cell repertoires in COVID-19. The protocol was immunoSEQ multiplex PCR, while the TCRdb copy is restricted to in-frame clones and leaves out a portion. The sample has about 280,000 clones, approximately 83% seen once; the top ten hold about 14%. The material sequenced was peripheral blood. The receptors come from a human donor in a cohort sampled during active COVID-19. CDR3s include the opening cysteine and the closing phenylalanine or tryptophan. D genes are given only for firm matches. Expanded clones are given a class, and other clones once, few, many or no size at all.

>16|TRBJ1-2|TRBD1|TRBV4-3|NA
CASSQAWQGQSYGYTF
TGCGCCAGCAGCCAAGCCTGGCAGGGACAGAGCTATGGCTACACCTTC
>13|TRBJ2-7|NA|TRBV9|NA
CASSRGWGYEQYF
TGTGCCAGCAGCAGGGGGTGGGGCTACGAGCAGTACTTC
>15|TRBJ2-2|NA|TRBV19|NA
CASSIDNSVGGELFF
TGTGCCAGTAGTATAGACAATAGCGTCGGCGGGGAGCTGTTTTTT
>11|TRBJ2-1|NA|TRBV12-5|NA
CASGSLREQFF
TGTGCTAGTGGTTCCCTTCGTGAGCAGTTCTTC
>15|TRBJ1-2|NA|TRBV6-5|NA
CATCTIGEAPSGYTF
TGTGCCACCTGCACTATAGGGGAAGCCCCTAGTGGCTACACCTTC
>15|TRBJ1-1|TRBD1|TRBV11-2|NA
CASSLSGGPFTEAFF
TGTGCCAGCAGCTTGTCAGGGGGGCCTTTTACTGAAGCTTTCTTT
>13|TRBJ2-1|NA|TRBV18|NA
CASSPPRRGEQFF
TGTGCCAGCTCACCACCTAGGCGCGGTGAGCAGTTCTTC
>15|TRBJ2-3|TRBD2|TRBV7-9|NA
CASSSRDYPTDTQYF
TGTGCCAGCAGCTCTCGGGACTACCCCACAGATACGCAGTATTTT
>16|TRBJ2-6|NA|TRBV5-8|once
CASSRGLAAGANVLTF
TGTGCCAGCAGCCGCGGACTGGCTGCTGGGGCCAACGTCCTGACTTTC
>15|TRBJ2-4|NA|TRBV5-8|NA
CASSLVSLAKNIQYF
TGTGCCAGCAGCTTGGTGTCTCTAGCCAAAAACATTCAGTACTTC
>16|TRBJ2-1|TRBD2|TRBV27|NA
CASSFYSTSGKNEQFF
TGTGCCAGCAGTTTCTACTCCACTAGCGGGAAAAATGAGCAGTTCTTC
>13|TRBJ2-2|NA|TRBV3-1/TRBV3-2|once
CASSQLGTGELFF
TGTGCCAGCAGCCAACTAGGCACCGGGGAGCTGTTTTTT
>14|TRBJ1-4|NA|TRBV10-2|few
CASSEWALNEKLFF
TGCGCCAGCAGTGAGTGGGCATTAAATGAAAAACTGTTTTTT
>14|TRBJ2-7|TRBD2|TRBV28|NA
CASSLAGGSYEQYF
TGTGCCAGCAGTTTAGCGGGAGGGTCCTACGAGCAGTACTTC
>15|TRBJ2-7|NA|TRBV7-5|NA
CARSLGGRGSYEQYF
TGTGCCAGAAGCCTCGGCGGGAGGGGATCCTACGAGCAGTACTTC
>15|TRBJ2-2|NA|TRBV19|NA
CATPAGLANTGELFF
TGTGCCACGCCCGCAGGGTTAGCGAACACCGGGGAGCTGTTTTTT
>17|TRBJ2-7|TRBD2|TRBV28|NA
CASSSHPSAGGSYEQYF
TGTGCCAGCAGTTCACACCCTTCAGCGGGAGGGTCCTACGAGCAGTACTTC
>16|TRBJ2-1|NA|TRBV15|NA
CATSREVDEILDEQFF
TGTGCCACCAGCAGAGAGGTAGATGAGATATTGGATGAGCAGTTCTTC
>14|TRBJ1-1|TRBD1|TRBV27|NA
CASSHRGLGTEAFF
TGTGCCAGCAGTCACAGGGGGCTCGGCACTGAAGCTTTCTTT
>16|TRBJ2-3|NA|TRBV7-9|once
CASSLAEGARADTQYF
TGTGCCAGCAGCTTAGCGGAGGGGGCGCGGGCAGATACGCAGTATTTT
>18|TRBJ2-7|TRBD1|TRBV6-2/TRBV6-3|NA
CASSYVRDRGLISYEQYF
TGTGCCAGCAGTTACGTCCGGGACAGGGGTTTGATCTCCTACGAGCAGTACTTC
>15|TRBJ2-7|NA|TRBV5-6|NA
CASSLGQGSAYEQYF
TGTGCCAGCAGCTTGGGCCAGGGAAGCGCCTACGAGCAGTACTTC
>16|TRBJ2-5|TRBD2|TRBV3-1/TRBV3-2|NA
CASSPRLAGQRETQYF
TGTGCCAGCAGCCCTCGACTAGCGGGACAAAGAGAGACCCAGTACTTC
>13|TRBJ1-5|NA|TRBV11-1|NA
CASSWASNQPQHF
TGTGCCAGCAGCTGGGCAAGCAATCAGCCCCAGCATTTT
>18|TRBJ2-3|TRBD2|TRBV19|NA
CASSTTSGRARGTDTQYF
TGTGCCAGTAGTACAACTAGCGGGAGGGCCCGGGGCACAGATACGCAGTATTTT
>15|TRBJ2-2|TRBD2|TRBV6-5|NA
CASSPGLAYTGELFF
TGTGCCAGCAGTCCGGGACTAGCGTACACCGGGGAGCTGTTTTTT
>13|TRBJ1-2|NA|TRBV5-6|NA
CASTLSANYGYTF
TGTGCCAGCACCCTAAGTGCTAACTATGGCTACACCTTC
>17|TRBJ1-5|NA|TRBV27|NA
CASSSDVSRGGNQPQHF
TGTGCCAGCAGTTCCGACGTCAGCCGGGGAGGCAATCAGCCCCAGCATTTT
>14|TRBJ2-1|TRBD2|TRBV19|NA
CATAAGRAYNEQFF
TGTGCCACCGCAGCGGGGAGGGCCTACAATGAGCAGTTCTTC
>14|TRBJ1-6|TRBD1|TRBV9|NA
CASSAGQVNSPLHF
TGTGCCAGCAGCGCGGGACAGGTCAATTCACCCCTCCACTTT
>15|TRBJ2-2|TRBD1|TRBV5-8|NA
CASSWAPGGFGELFF
TGTGCCAGCAGCTGGGCCCCAGGGGGCTTCGGGGAGCTGTTTTTT
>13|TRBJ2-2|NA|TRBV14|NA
CASGKQKAGELFF
TGTGCCAGCGGCAAACAAAAAGCCGGGGAGCTGTTTTTT
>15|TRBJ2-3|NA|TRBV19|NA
CASSTGGFGTDTQYF
TGTGCCAGTAGTACCGGCGGTTTCGGCACAGATACGCAGTATTTT
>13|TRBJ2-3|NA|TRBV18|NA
CASSRDFTDTQYF
TGTGCCAGCTCAAGGGACTTCACAGATACGCAGTATTTT
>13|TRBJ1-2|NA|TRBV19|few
CASSIVPDYGYTF
TGTGCCAGTAGTATAGTTCCCGACTATGGCTACACCTTC
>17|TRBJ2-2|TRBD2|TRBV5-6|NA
CASVSGGLAGNTGELFF
TGTGCCAGCGTTTCCGGAGGGCTAGCGGGGAACACCGGGGAGCTGTTTTTT
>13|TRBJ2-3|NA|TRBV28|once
CASSYYRTDTQYF
TGTGCCAGCAGTTACTATCGCACAGATACGCAGTATTTT
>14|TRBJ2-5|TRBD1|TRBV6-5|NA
CASTRDRVEETQYF
TGTGCCAGCACCAGGGACAGGGTCGAAGAGACCCAGTACTTC
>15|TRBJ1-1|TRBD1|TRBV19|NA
CASRIRTGMDTEAFF
TGTGCCAGTAGGATAAGGACAGGAATGGACACTGAAGCTTTCTTT
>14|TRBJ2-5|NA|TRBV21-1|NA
CASNRRERNETQYF
TGTGCCAGCAACCGGCGGGAGCGTAACGAGACCCAGTACTTC
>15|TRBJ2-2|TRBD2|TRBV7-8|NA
CASSSGRADTGELFF
TGTGCCAGCAGCTCCGGGAGGGCGGACACCGGGGAGCTGTTTTTT
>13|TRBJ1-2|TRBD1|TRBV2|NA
CASTGQGAAGYTF
TGTGCCAGCACCGGACAGGGCGCCGCGGGCTACACCTTC
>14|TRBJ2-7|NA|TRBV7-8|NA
CASSLARFSYEQYF
TGTGCCAGCAGCTTAGCACGGTTCTCCTACGAGCAGTACTTC
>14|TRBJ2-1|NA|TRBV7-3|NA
CASSSSSGLGEQFF
TGTGCCAGCAGCTCCTCCAGCGGCCTAGGTGAGCAGTTCTTC
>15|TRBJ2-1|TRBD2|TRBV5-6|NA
CASSLGAGVNNEQFF
TGTGCCAGCAGCTTAGGAGCGGGAGTAAACAATGAGCAGTTCTTC
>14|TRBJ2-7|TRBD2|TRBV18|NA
CASSPARGAYEQYF
TGTGCCAGCTCACCGGCCCGGGGGGCCTACGAGCAGTACTTC
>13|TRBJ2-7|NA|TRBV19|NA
CASSKAVGYEQYF
TGTGCCAGTAGTAAAGCGGTAGGCTACGAGCAGTACTTC
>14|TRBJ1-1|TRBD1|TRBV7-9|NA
CASSQQGTPLEAFF
TGTGCCAGCAGCCAACAGGGGACCCCCCTTGAGGCTTTCTTT
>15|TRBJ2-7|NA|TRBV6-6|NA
CASSYSQESSYEQYF
TGTGCCAGCAGTTACTCACAGGAGAGCTCCTACGAGCAGTACTTC
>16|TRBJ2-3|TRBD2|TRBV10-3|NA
CAISESPSGPTDTQYF
TGTGCCATCAGTGAAAGCCCTAGCGGACCCACAGATACGCAGTATTTT